This record looks at one T cell receptor beta chain sequence and its context. Its antigen is unknown. These data belong to a study of shared clonotypes between healthy human individuals. Study-wide context: A few men and two women, aged 18 to 49, were donors. Study conclusions and caveats: Several donors showed sharing of around 5% of naive CD4 clonotypes.

Germline V gene data show CDR1 as SNHLY and CDR2 as FYNNEI. Trimming removed 7 bases from V and 0 bases from J; junction bases left unmatched: 3. The CDR3 runs to 15 residues. The method was immunoSEQ multiplex PCR; TCRdb's version includes in-frame clones alone and lacks a portion of them. The sample holds 650,000 to 750,000 clones, about 78% seen once. The source of this sequence is a woman in her thirties in good health. Material: memory CD4+ T cells sorted from blood. Subset indicated: CD45RA-negative fraction. The rearrangement uses TRBV2 and TRBJ1-5, with 10 positions matching TRBD1. CDR3 loop: CASTGTGASNQPQHF. The CDR3 DNA follows: TGTGCCAGCACCGGGACAGGGGCTAGCAATCAGCCCCAGCATTTT.